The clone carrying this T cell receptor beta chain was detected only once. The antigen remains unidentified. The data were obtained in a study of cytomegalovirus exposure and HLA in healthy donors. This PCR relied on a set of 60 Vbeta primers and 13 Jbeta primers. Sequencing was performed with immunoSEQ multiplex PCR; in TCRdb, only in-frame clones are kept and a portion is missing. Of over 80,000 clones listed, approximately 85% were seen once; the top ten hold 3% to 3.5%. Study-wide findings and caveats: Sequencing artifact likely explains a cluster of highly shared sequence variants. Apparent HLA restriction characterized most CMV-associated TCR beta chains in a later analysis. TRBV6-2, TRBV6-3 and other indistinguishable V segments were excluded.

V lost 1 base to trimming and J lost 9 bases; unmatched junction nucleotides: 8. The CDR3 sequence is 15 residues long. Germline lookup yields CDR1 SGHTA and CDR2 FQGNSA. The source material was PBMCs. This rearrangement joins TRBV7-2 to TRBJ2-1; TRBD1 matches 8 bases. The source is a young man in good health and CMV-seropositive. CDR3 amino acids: CASSLVTRGQGEQFF. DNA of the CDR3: TGTGCCAGCAGCTTAGTTACCCGCGGACAGGGTGAGCAGTTCTTC.